This T cell receptor (beta chain) was sequenced in a study of response to subunit inactivated influenza vaccine. One entry per CDR3 protein, called by TCRdb with MiXCR from the RT-PCR reads. The sample has hundreds of thousands of distinct CDR3 sequences, around 14% seen once. Per the germline V gene, CDR1 is LNHDA and CDR2 is SQIVND (reference sequence). The length of the CDR3 is 14 residues. V lost 2 bases to trimming and J lost 6 bases, with 13 bases between them. The table lists this clonotype with a few counts. Its cognate antigen is unknown. Points from the study as a whole: New T cells are recruited in small numbers by each seasonal influenza vaccination, according to the authors' suggestion.

Material: PBMCs from blood, obtained about 11 days after vaccination. The clonotype originates from a man in his fifties or sixties who received an inactivated influenza vaccine. The genes are TRBV19 and TRBJ1-1; the D gene is possibly TRBD1 (5 bases). CDR3 sequence: CASSINRGLAEAFF. CDR3 bases: TGTGCCAGTAGTATAAATAGGGGTTTGGCTGAAGCTTTCTTT.